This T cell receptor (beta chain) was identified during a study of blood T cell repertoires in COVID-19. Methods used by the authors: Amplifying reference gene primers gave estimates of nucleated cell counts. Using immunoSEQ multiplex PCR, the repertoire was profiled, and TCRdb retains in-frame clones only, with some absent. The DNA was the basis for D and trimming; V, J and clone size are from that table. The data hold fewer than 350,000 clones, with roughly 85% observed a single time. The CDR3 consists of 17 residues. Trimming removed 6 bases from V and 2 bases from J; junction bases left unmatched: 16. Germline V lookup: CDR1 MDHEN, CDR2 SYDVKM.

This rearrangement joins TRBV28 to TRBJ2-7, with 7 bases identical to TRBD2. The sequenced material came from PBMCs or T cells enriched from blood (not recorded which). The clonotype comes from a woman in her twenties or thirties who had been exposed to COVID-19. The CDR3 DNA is TGTGCCAGCAGCCATAAATCTAGCGGAATAGTCCCCTACGAGCAGTACTTC. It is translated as CASSHKSSGIVPYEQYF.